This record concerns one T cell receptor beta chain sequence. Its antigen is unidentified. The data were taken from a study of cytomegalovirus exposure and HLA in healthy donors. Broader study findings: TCR beta V- and J-gene trimming was later associated with a missense DCLRE1C variant.

The CDR3 runs 15 residues. The ends lost 10 bases at V and 2 bases at J; junction bases unmatched: 10. Germline V gives CDR1 MDHEN, CDR2 SYDVKM. PCR used 60 Vbeta primers and 13 Jbeta primers. Authors' processing steps: Approximately 87 million unique TCR beta chains, some 9.9 million shared, were counted in a later analysis. Clones were read by immunoSEQ multiplex PCR, and TCRdb kept only the in-frame ones, dropping some. V, J and clone size derive from that table, while D and trimming were established from the DNA sequence. This table has about 68,000 clones, over 75% appearing once. Sequenced sample: PBMCs. The chain is built from TRBV28 and TRBJ2-7; 11 bases agree with TRBD1. The TCR was taken from a human donor in good health. DNA of the CDR3: TGTGCCACCACTCCCCCGGGACAGGGGGCCTACGAGCAGTACTTC. This codes for CATTPPGQGAYEQYF.